The 26 T cell receptor beta chains presented below share a single source sample, sequenced in a study of shared clonotypes between healthy human individuals. Produced via immunoSEQ multiplex PCR; TCRdb's table is partial and in-frame only. The table records some 2,100,000 clones, 90% to 96% of them present only once. The specimen sequenced was naive CD4+ T cells sorted from blood. The subset here: CD45RA+ positively selected. The origin of the receptors is a man aged 18 to 30 in good health.

The rearrangement links TRBV19 to TRBJ1-5, with 7 positions matching TRBD1. This CDR3 has 14 amino acids. Per germline, CDR1 LNHDA and CDR2 SQIVND (reference sequence). With V trimmed by 5 bases and J by 6 bases, 7 bases remained unmatched. The CDR3 bases are TGTGCCAGTAGTCCGACAGGGTTGGGTCAGCCCCAGCATTTT. As protein: CASSPTGLGQPQHF.

The rearrangement joins TRBV29-1 to TRBJ2-2; TRBD2 agrees at 10 bases. With V trimmed by 4 bases and J by 7 bases, 6 bases remained unmatched. The CDR3 length is 14 residues. Germline V gives CDR1 SQVTM, CDR2 ANQGSEA. The CDR3 bases are TGCAGCGTTGTAAGCGGGGGGGCCGGCGGGGAGCTGTTTTTT. This gives the protein CSVVSGGAGGELFF.

The J gene is TRBJ2-1, the V gene TRBV5-1; D tentatively reads TRBD1 or TRBD2 (5 bases each). CDR1 is SGHRS and CDR2 is YFSETQ in the germline V gene. V gave up 4 bases and J gave up 9 bases, with 23 bases separating them. This CDR3 spans 16 amino acids. This CDR3 reads CASSQGPMDFVGEQFF. CDR3 bases: TGCGCCAGCAGCCAGGGACCCATGGATTTCGTGGGTGAGCAGTTCTTC. The complete variable domain, with remaining parts taken from reference TRBV5-1 and TRBJ2-1, reads KAGVTQTPRYLIKTRGQQVTLSCSPISGHRSVSWYQQTPGQGLQFLFEYFSETQRNKGNFPGRFSGRQFSNSRSEMNVSTLELGDSALYLCASSQGPMDFVGEQFFGPGTRLTVL.

About this clone: The sample has other DNA sequences that encode this CDR3 too. The genes are TRBV9 and TRBJ1-6; 7 bases fit TRBD1. There are 14 residues in the CDR3. The junction had 4 bases not matched to a gene; V was cut back by 0 bases and J by 10 bases. Germline V lookup: CDR1 SGDLS, CDR2 YYNGEE. The CDR3, as DNA: TGTGCCAGCAGCGTAGGACAGGGAGGCTCACCCCTCCACTTT. Amino acid sequence: CASSVGQGGSPLHF.

The chain joins TRBV27 to TRBJ2-2; TRBD2 aligns across 7 bases. This CDR3 region has 12 residues. Germline-derived CDR1 and CDR2 are MNHEY and SMNVEV (reference sequence). J gave up 6 bases and V 8 bases, and 3 bases lay outside the gene matches. The CDR3 loop is CASGGGSGELFF. CDR3 bases: TGTGCCAGCGGCGGGGGTTCCGGGGAGCTGTTTTTT.

The chain links TRBV19 to TRBJ1-1; a weak D match, TRBD1 (6 bases). Germline CDR1 LNHDA, CDR2 SQIVND (reference sequence). This CDR3 has 13 amino acids. Trimming removed 7 bases at V and 8 bases at J, with 17 bases between. The CDR3 DNA sequence: TGTGCCAGTACCCCTGGGAGGGGGGTAGAAGCTTTCTTT. This gives the protein CASTPGRGVEAFF.

The gene calls are TRBV7-2 and TRBJ2-7; 8 bases are a match to TRBD2. The CDR3 contains 15 residues. Germline V gene data show CDR1 as SGHTA and CDR2 as FQGNSA. The trim removed 1 base at V and 2 bases at J, leaving 4 bases unmatched. The CDR3 DNA reads as TGTGCCAGCAGCTTAGAGGGACTAGAGGCCTACGAGCAGTACTTC. Translation: CASSLEGLEAYEQYF.

This chain links TRBV6-1 with TRBJ1-1; no clear D gene. Trimming shortened V by 3 bases and J by 3 bases, and 14 bases separated the two germline ends. This CDR3 contains 15 residues. The V gene's germline CDR1 is MNHNS and CDR2 SASEGT. The CDR3 reads CASSDFSLGDTEAFF. The CDR3 DNA reads TGTGCCAGCAGTGACTTTTCCCTCGGGGACACTGAAGCTTTCTTT.

This sequence joins TRBV5-1 and TRBJ2-3, with D hard to call. The CDR3 has 13 residues. The germline V gene has CDR1 SGHRS and CDR2 YFSETQ. The germline V and J ends were trimmed by 4 bases and 0 bases, with 6 bases remaining between them. The CDR3 sequence: CASSVISTDTQYF. The CDR3 DNA reads TGCGCCAGCAGCGTTATCAGCACAGATACGCAGTATTTT.

The chain combines TRBV6-4 with TRBJ1-6; TRBD1 matches 8 bases. The trim removed 0 bases at V and 7 bases at J, leaving 2 bases unmatched. The CDR3 is 15 residues long. Germline-derived CDR1 and CDR2 are MRHNA and SNTAGT. CDR3 loop: CASSDSPGGNSPLHF. The CDR3 DNA reads TGTGCCAGCAGTGACTCACCAGGGGGCAATTCACCCCTCCACTTT.

The chain is built from TRBV5-1 and TRBJ2-7; D might be TRBD1 (5 bases). This CDR3 contains 15 residues. V lost 1 base and J 3 bases, leaving 14 bases between the germline ends. Germline V gene lookup returns CDR1 SGHRS and CDR2 YFSETQ. The CDR3 DNA reads as TGCGCCAGCAGCTTGATCCAGGGTAACCTCTACGAGCAGTACTTC. Its translation is CASSLIQGNLYEQYF.

The chain carries TRBV28 and TRBJ1-6; 9 bases fit TRBD1. Germline V gives CDR1 MDHEN, CDR2 SYDVKM. Trimming took 6 bases from V and 5 from J; bases not matched to a gene: 8. CDR3 length equals 16 residues. In DNA, the CDR3 is TGTGCCAGCAGCCGAGGACAGGGGAGTAATAATTCACCCCTCCACTTT. It encodes CASSRGQGSNNSPLHF.

The chain combines TRBV7-2 with TRBJ2-7; possibly TRBD1 for D (5 bases). This CDR3 spans 13 amino acids. Germline assignment: CDR1 SGHTA and CDR2 FQGNSA. The V end lost 2 bases, the J end lost 6 bases, and 11 bases lay between the germline ends. The CDR3 sequence: CASSLWAGPEQYF. The CDR3 bases are TGTGCCAGCAGCTTATGGGCAGGGCCCGAGCAGTACTTC.

In its sample, this clone was seen once. V and J are TRBV7-9 and TRBJ1-2; D is perhaps TRBD1 (6 bases). The CDR3 has 14 residues. Trimming stripped 5 bases from V and 2 bases from J, with 12 bases between. The germline V gene has CDR1 SEHNR and CDR2 FQNEAQ (reference sequence). The CDR3 DNA follows: TGTGCCAGCAGCATTCTACAGGGAAACTATGGCTACACCTTC. Its protein is CASSILQGNYGYTF.

A single count supports this clone. The CDR3 coding sequence is TGTGCCAGCAGTGAATATGGGGTTTCTGGAAACACCATATATTTT. Its protein product is CASSEYGVSGNTIYF. This rearrangement joins TRBV2 to TRBJ1-3; D is undetermined. From germline, CDR1 is SNHLY and CDR2 FYNNEI. Trimming took 2 bases from V and 1 from J, leaving 9 bases between them. The CDR3 loop spans 15 amino acids. Looking up the rest from reference TRBV2 and TRBJ1-3 gives the full variable domain: EPEVTQTPSHQVTQMGQEVILRCVPISNHLYFYWYRQILGQKVEFLVSFYNNEISEKSEIFDDQFSVERPDGSNFTLKIRSTKLEDSAMYFCASSEYGVSGNTIYFGEGSWLTVV.

This chain connects TRBV5-1 to TRBJ2-5, with TRBD2 as a possible D gene (5 bases). Trimming removed 1 base from V and 5 bases from J, with 12 bases in between. Germline V gene sequence: CDR1 SGHRS, CDR2 YFSETQ. This CDR3 has 14 residues. This chain's CDR3 is CASSLLRAVETQYF. The DNA of the CDR3 is TGCGCCAGCAGCTTGTTGAGGGCAGTGGAGACCCAGTACTTC.

This clone was seen just once. The chain links TRBV10-3 to TRBJ2-7; D is possibly TRBD2 (5 bases). CDR1 and CDR2 from the germline V gene are ENHRY and SYGVKD. The CDR3 runs to 15 residues. V was pared by 9 bases and J by 0 bases, with 18 bases between. CDR3 nucleotide sequence: TGTGCCATAAATGGTGAGGGCAGCTACTCCTACGAGCAGTACTTC. Protein product: CAINGEGSYSYEQYF.

In the case of this clone: The junction and the germline gene differ at one end; a read error may be behind it. Other DNA sequences in the sample encode the same CDR3. The V gene is TRBV7-7, the J gene TRBJ1-1; the D gene is possibly TRBD1 (5 bases). This CDR3 comprises 13 residues. Germline values: CDR1 SSHAT, CDR2 FNYEAQ (reference sequence). CDR3 sequence: CASSLGQNTEAFF. In DNA, the CDR3 is TGTGCTAGCAGCTTAGGACAGAACACTGAAGCTTTCTTT.

The V and J genes are TRBV7-2 and TRBJ2-1, with 11 positions matching TRBD2. The V segment lost 2 bases and the J segment 9 bases; nucleotides outside the gene matches: 6. Germline CDR1 is SGHTA and CDR2 is FQGNSA. The CDR3 loop spans 15 amino acids. The CDR3 here is CASSLSVAGGSEQFF. In nucleotides, the CDR3 is TGTGCCAGCAGCTTATCCGTAGCGGGAGGGAGTGAGCAGTTCTTC.

This clone was observed once. Written as DNA, the CDR3 is TGCGCCAGCAGCTGGGACTCGGGATCCTATAATTCACCCCTCCACTTT. This encodes CASSWDSGSYNSPLHF. The V and J genes are TRBV5-1 and TRBJ1-6; D is perhaps TRBD1 (5 bases). Trimming removed 3 bases at V and 1 base at J, with 11 bases between. Germline-derived CDR1 and CDR2 are SGHRS and YFSETQ. The CDR3 loop spans 16 amino acids. Based on the CDR3 plus reference TRBV5-1 and TRBJ1-6, the full variable domain is KAGVTQTPRYLIKTRGQQVTLSCSPISGHRSVSWYQQTPGQGLQFLFEYFSETQRNKGNFPGRFSGRQFSNSRSEMNVSTLELGDSALYLCASSWDSGSYNSPLHFGNGTRLTVT.

This sequence joins TRBV15 and TRBJ2-7; 9 nucleotides agree with TRBD1. Germline V lookup: CDR1 LNHNV, CDR2 YYDKDF (reference sequence). Unmatched junction bases numbered 10, after V lost 3 bases and J lost 4 bases. This CDR3 contains 16 residues. The CDR3 DNA sequence: TGTGCCACCAGCAGGAGGGGACAGGGTGGTGGGTACGAGCAGTACTTC. Its protein product is CATSRRGQGGGYEQYF.

This clone has a single count. V usage is TRBV6-5 and J usage is TRBJ1-1, with a weak D call TRBD1 (5 bases). CDR1 and CDR2 from the germline V gene are MNHEY and SVGAGI. CDR3 length equals 13 residues. Trimming left V 8 bases short and J 5 bases short, with 15 bases between. The CDR3 reads CASGKGLWTEAFF. As DNA, the CDR3 is TGTGCCAGCGGGAAGGGACTGTGGACTGAAGCTTTCTTT.

The chain is built from TRBV2 and TRBJ2-5, with 8 positions matching TRBD1. The CDR3 extends over 15 amino acids. V dropped 5 bases and J dropped 6; count of bases not matched to a gene: 11. Germline V CDR1 and CDR2: SNHLY, FYNNEI. CDR3 amino acids: CASSKSDRVLQTQYF. As DNA, the CDR3 is TGTGCCAGCAGTAAATCGGACAGGGTCCTGCAGACCCAGTACTTC. Together with reference TRBV2 and TRBJ2-5, the CDR3 gives the full variable domain: EPEVTQTPSHQVTQMGQEVILRCVPISNHLYFYWYRQILGQKVEFLVSFYNNEISEKSEIFDDQFSVERPDGSNFTLKIRSTKLEDSAMYFCASSKSDRVLQTQYFGPGTRLLVL.

This chain uses TRBV27 with TRBJ1-5; 8 bases map to TRBD1. There are 18 residues in the CDR3. CDR1 is MNHEY and CDR2 is SMNVEV in the germline V gene (reference sequence). V trimming: 6 bases; J trimming: 0 bases; junction bases outside the gene matches: 13. Here the CDR3 DNA reads TGTGCCAGCAGCCTTGGGACAGGCCGAGGGGATAGCAATCAGCCCCAGCATTTT. This sequence encodes CASSLGTGRGDSNQPQHF.

V usage is TRBV5-1 and J usage is TRBJ2-1, with 10 bases that match TRBD1. Germline V gene data show CDR1 as SGHRS and CDR2 as YFSETQ. V lost 4 bases to trimming and J lost 5 bases; unmatched junction nucleotides: 6. This CDR3 has 15 amino acids. CDR3 coding DNA: TGCGCCAGCAGCCGATCGACAGGGGGCAACAATGAGCAGTTCTTC. Translated, it gives CASSRSTGGNNEQFF.

The V and J genes are TRBV27 and TRBJ1-1; D is possibly TRBD1 (6 bases). This CDR3 spans 16 amino acids. Trimming stripped 5 bases from V and 0 bases from J, with 16 bases between. Looked up from germline, CDR1 is MNHEY and CDR2 is SMNVEV (reference sequence). CDR3 region: CASSPRSQGMNTEAFF. The CDR3 bases are TGTGCCAGCAGTCCTCGATCACAGGGTATGAACACTGAAGCTTTCTTT.